The 2 T cell receptor beta chains below all came from one sample that was sequenced in a study of metastatic and nonmetastatic thyroid tumors. Patients had received no treatment of any kind before thyroid surgery. TCRdb re-called clones from the PCR reads using MiXCR. The sample includes around 5,000 clones, about 15% of them seen just once. The sequenced sample consisted of adjacent normal tissue. These receptors all come from a female donor with papillary thyroid cancer or a benign thyroid nodule (not recorded which). Some clones in this sample may be carry-over from other donors' samples.

In its sample, this clone was seen a few times. V gene TRBV28 combines with J gene TRBJ1-2, with D perhaps matching TRBD1 (5 bases). Trimming cost V 1 base and J 8 bases, with 17 bases left between them. The CDR3 spans 15 residues. CDR1 is MDHEN and CDR2 is SYDVKM in the germline V gene. CDR3 nucleotides: TGTGCCAGCAGTTTATACGGGGGAGGCTTTAGAGGCTACACCTTC. Protein: CASSLYGGGFRGYTF.

This chain connects TRBV20-1 to TRBJ1-1; D uncertain. The CDR3 is 16 amino acids. Trimming pared 1 base from V and 1 base from J, leaving 16 bases between. The germline CDR1 and CDR2 sequences are DFQATT and SNEGSKA (reference sequence). DNA for the CDR3: TGCAGTGCTAGAGTACCTATTCTACCAGGGAACACTGAAGCTTTCTTT. This sequence encodes CSARVPILPGNTEAFF.